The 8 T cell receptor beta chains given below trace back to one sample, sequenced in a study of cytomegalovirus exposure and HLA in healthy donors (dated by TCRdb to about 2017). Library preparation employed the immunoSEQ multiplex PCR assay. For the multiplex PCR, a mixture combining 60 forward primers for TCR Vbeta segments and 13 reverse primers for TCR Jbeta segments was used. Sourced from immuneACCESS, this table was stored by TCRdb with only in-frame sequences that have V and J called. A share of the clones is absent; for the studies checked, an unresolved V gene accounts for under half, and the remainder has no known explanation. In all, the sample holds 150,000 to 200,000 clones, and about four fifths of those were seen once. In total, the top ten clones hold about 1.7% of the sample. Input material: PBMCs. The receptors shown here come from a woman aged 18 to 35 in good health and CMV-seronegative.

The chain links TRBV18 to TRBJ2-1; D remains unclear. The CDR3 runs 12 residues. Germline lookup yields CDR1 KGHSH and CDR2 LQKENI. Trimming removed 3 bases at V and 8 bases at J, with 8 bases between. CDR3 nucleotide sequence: TGTGCCAGCTCACCTGGAGCCCATGAGCAGTTCTTC. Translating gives CASSPGAHEQFF.

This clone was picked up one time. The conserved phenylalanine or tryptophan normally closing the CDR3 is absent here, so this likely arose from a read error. The CDR3 sequence is CSVEERNYGYTL. DNA for the CDR3: TGCAGCGTTGAAGAGCGTAACTATGGCTACACCCTC. The V gene is TRBV29-1, the J gene TRBJ1-2; unclear D gene. Trimming stripped 0 bases from V and 1 base from J, with 3 bases between. The CDR3 has 12 amino acids. Germline V gives CDR1 SQVTM, CDR2 ANQGSEA.

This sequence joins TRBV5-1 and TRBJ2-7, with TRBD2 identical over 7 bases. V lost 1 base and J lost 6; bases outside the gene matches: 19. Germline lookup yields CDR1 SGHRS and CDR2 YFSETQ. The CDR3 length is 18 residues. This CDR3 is CASSLLRGTTPSFGEQYF. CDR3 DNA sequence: TGCGCCAGCAGCTTGTTGCGCGGGACTACCCCCTCTTTTGGCGAGCAGTACTTC.

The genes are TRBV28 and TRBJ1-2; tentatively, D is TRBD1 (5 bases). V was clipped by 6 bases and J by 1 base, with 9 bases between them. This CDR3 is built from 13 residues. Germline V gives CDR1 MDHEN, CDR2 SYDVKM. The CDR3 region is CASRGGVNYGYTF. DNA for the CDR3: TGTGCCAGCAGGGGAGGGGTTAACTATGGCTACACCTTC.

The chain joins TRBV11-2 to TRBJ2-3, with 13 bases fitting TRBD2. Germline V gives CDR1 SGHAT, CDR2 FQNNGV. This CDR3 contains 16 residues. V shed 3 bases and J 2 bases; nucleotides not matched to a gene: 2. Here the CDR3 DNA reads TGTGCCAGCAGCTTCGGGACTAGCGGGGACACAGATACGCAGTATTTT. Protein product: CASSFGTSGDTDTQYF.

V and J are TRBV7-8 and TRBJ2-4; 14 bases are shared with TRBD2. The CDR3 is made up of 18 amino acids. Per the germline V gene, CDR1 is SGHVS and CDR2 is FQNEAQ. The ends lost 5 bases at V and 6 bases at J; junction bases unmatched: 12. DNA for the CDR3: TGTGCCAGCAGCGCGAGACTAGCGGGAGGGCCGGGACCAAACATTCAGTACTTC. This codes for CASSARLAGGPGPNIQYF.

CDR3 nucleotides: TGTGCCAGCAAGGGGGTCACTGAAGCTTTCTTT. It specifies CASKGVTEAFF. The chain couples TRBV25-1 to TRBJ1-1; D may be TRBD1 (6 bases). Germline loops: CDR1 MGHDK, CDR2 SYGVNS. The CDR3 is 11 amino acids. Deletions cut 7 bases from V and 4 bases from J, with 7 bases between.

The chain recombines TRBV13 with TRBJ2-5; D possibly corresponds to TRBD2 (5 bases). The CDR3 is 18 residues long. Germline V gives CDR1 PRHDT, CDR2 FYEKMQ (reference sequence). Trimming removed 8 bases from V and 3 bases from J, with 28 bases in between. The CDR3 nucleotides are TGTGCCAGCGACATGAGGGTCTGGGCACAGTCCGGCGAAGAGACCCAGTACTTC. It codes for CASDMRVWAQSGEETQYF.